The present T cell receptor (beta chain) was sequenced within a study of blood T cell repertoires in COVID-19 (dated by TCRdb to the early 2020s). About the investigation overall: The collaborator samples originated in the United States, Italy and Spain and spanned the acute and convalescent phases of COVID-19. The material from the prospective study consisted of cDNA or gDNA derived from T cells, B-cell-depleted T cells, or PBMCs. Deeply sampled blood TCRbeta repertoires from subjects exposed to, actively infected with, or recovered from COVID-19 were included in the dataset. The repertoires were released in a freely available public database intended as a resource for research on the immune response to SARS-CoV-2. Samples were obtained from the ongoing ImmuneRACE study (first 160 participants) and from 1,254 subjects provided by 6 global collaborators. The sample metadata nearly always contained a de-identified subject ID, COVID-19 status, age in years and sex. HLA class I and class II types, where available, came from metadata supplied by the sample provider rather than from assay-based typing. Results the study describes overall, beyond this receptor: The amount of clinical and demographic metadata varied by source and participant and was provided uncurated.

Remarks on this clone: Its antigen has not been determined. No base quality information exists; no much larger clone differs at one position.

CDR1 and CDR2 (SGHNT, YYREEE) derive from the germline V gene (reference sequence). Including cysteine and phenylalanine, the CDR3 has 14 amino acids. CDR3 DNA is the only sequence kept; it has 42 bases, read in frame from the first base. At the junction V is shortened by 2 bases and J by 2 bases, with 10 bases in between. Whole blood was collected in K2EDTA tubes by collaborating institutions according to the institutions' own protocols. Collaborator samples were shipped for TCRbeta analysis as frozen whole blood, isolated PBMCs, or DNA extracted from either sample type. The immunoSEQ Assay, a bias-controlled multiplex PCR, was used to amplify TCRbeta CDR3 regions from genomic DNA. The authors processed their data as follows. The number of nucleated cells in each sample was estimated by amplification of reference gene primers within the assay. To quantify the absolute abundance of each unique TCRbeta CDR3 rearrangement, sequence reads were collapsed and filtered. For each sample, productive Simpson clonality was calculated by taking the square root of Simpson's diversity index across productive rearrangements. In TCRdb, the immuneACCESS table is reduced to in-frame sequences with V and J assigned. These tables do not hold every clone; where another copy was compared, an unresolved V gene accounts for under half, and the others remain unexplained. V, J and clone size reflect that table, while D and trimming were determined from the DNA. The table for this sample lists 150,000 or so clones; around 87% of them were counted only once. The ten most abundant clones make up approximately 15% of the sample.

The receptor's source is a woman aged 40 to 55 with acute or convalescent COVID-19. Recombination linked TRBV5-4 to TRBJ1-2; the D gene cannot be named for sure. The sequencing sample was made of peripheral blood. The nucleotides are TGTGCCAGCAGCTTAGTTGAGGGAAACTATGGCTACACCTTC. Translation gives CASSLVEGNYGYTF.